This TCR beta chain was recovered during a study of T cells in Graves' hyperthyroidism and ophthalmopathy. TCR beta CDR3 sequences were amplified from RNA transcripts. The HTBI primer set drove a first-round RT-PCR of the TCR CDR3. TCRdb used MiXCR to reprocess the multiplex PCR reads, holding one entry per CDR3 protein. This table has about 410,000 distinct CDR3 sequences, 14% to 15% appearing once. PBMCs were sourced from around 10 ml fresh peripheral blood. The CDR3 length is 13 residues. V lost 6 bases, J lost 0 bases, and 6 bases lay in between. CDR1 is DFQATT and CDR2 is SNEGSKA in the germline V gene (reference sequence).

The J gene is TRBJ2-6, the V gene TRBV20-1; no clear D. The origin of this receptor is a man between 18 and 35 years old with Graves' ophthalmopathy. The sample was blood. The CDR3: CSAMDSGANVLTF. CDR3 coding DNA: TGCAGTGCCATGGACTCTGGGGCCAACGTCCTGACTTTC.